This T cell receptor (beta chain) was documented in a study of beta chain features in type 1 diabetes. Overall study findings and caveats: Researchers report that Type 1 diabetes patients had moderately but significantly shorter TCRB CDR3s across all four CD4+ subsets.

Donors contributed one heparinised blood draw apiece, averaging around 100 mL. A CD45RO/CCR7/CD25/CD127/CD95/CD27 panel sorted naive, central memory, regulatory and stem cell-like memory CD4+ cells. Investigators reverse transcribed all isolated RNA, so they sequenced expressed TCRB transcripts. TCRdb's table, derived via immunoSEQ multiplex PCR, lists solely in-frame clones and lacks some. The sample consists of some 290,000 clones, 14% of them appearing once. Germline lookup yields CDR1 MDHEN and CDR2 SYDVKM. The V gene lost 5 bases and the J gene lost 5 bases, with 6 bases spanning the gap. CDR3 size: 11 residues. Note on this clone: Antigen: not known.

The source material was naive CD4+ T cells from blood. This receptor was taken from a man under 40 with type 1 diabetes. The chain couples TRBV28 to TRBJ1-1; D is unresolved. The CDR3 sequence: CASSSRTEAFF. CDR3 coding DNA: TGTGCCAGCAGTAGTCGGACTGAAGCTTTCTTT.